This T cell receptor beta chain was recovered during a study of blood T cell repertoires in COVID-19. This clone was picked up a small number of times. Some clones are missing from TCRdb's copy, which holds only in-frame ones; the method was immunoSEQ multiplex PCR. The sample has about 280,000 clones, approximately 85% seen once. Germline CDR1 MNHEY, CDR2 SVGAGI. The V gene end was trimmed by 6 bases and the J gene end by 9 bases; junction bases not matched to a gene: 13. CDR3 length: 14 residues. The rearrangement uses TRBV6-5 and TRBJ1-1, with 7 bases identical to TRBD1. Sequenced: peripheral blood. This receptor was obtained from a woman aged 70-85 years with acute or convalescent COVID-19. Written as DNA, the CDR3 is TGTGCCAGCAGACACCGGGACAGAGTACGGAAAGCTTTCTTT. As protein: CASRHRDRVRKAFF.